Presented here are 17 T cell receptor beta chains from one specimen sequenced in a study of T cell responses to AZD1222 COVID-19 vaccine. The method was immunoSEQ multiplex PCR; TCRdb's version includes in-frame clones alone and lacks a portion of them. Seen here are roughly 92,000 clones, approximately 91% observed once, and the top ten hold around 5%. This sample comprised peripheral blood, obtained 28 days after the second AZD1222 dose. These receptors were taken from an adult who received the AZD1222 COVID-19 vaccine.

The chain uses TRBV9 and TRBJ1-2; possible D gene TRBD1, 6 bases. V was shortened by 0 bases and J by 5 bases, with 14 bases between the two germline ends. The CDR3 runs to 15 residues. The V gene's germline CDR1 is SGDLS and CDR2 YYNGEE. CDR3 nucleotides: TGTGCCAGCAGCGTAGATTTAGGCAGGGGATATGGCTACACCTTC. Encoded protein: CASSVDLGRGYGYTF.

The rearrangement joins TRBV16 to TRBJ1-1; D is ambiguous. Trimming stripped 4 bases from V and 1 base from J, with 10 bases between. This CDR3 has 14 amino acids. The V gene's germline CDR1 is KGHSY and CDR2 FQNENV. The CDR3 DNA reads as TGTGCCAGCAGCCCTTCTAGGGCGAACACTGAAGCTTTCTTT. Translated: CASSPSRANTEAFF.

This clone showed up just a few times. The CDR3 DNA is TGTGCTAGTGGTTTGGAGCACAGGAGCGGACAAGGCTACACCTTC. Translation: CASGLEHRSGQGYTF. The genes are TRBV12-5 and TRBJ1-2, with D possibly being TRBD1 (5 bases). The germline V gene has CDR1 LGHNT and CDR2 FRNRAP. The V and J ends lost 1 base and 8 bases respectively, with 17 bases between them. The CDR3 is made up of 15 amino acids.

About this clone itself: At one of its ends the junction is not consistent with the germline gene, which may arise from a read error. The chain carries TRBV5-1 and TRBJ1-5; D gene unclear. From germline, CDR1 is SGHRS and CDR2 YFSETQ. The CDR3 runs 13 residues. The CDR3 DNA reads as TGCGCCAGCAGCTTTGATAGCCATCAGCCCCAGCATTTT. Translation: CASSFDSHQPQHF.

V usage is TRBV19 and J usage is TRBJ1-6; TRBD1 agrees at 8 bases. V was clipped by 5 bases and J by 6 bases; unmatched bases: 6. The CDR3 covers 15 residues. Germline CDR1 is LNHDA and CDR2 is SQIVND (reference sequence). This CDR3 reads CASSPLTGANSPLHF. The CDR3 DNA reads TGTGCCAGTAGTCCTTTGACAGGGGCTAATTCACCCCTCCACTTT.

This chain connects TRBV4-1 to TRBJ1-5; TRBD1 matches 7 bases. Trimming cost V 1 base and J 6 bases; bases outside gene matches: 6. Germline V gene sequence: CDR1 MGHRA, CDR2 YSYEKL. The CDR3 runs 15 residues. The CDR3 sequence: CASSQVEGAVQPQHF. The CDR3 nucleotides read TGCGCCAGCAGCCAAGTGGAGGGGGCGGTTCAGCCCCAGCATTTT.

The J gene is TRBJ1-4, the V gene TRBV19; D not resolved. CDR3 length equals 14 residues. In germline, CDR1 is LNHDA, CDR2 SQIVND (reference sequence). V was shortened by 9 bases and J by 0 bases, with 11 bases between the two germline ends. The CDR3 nucleotides are TGTGCCAGCAGGCTAGTTGCAACTAATGAAAAACTGTTTTTT. Its translation is CASRLVATNEKLFF.

This chain uses TRBV29-1 with TRBJ2-3; D perhaps matches TRBD2 (7 bases). The CDR3 totals 15 residues. The germline V gene encodes CDR1 SQVTM and CDR2 ANQGSEA. The CDR3 DNA reads as TGCTCGCTTATTACGGGGGGCGGGGGCACAGATACGCAGTATTTT. Translation: CSLITGGGGTDTQYF.

The chain employs TRBV6-5 and TRBJ1-3; TRBD1 might be the D (5 bases). With 2 bases removed from V and 0 bases from J, the gap between germline ends came to 8 bases. Germline V gives CDR1 MNHEY, CDR2 SVGAGI. The length of the CDR3 is 15 residues. The CDR3 sequence is CASSYQGDSGNTIYF. The CDR3, as DNA: TGTGCCAGCAGTTACCAAGGGGACTCTGGAAACACCATATATTTT.

The chain joins TRBV24-1 to TRBJ2-1; a possible D gene is TRBD2 (7 bases). CDR1 and CDR2 from the germline V gene are KGHDR and SFDVKD. This CDR3 has 14 residues. V dropped 4 bases and J dropped 9 bases, with 15 bases sitting between them. The CDR3 reads CATSDGGQYGEQFF. The DNA for the CDR3 is TGTGCCACCAGTGACGGGGGGCAATACGGTGAGCAGTTCTTC.

The chain has TRBV20-1 and TRBJ1-1; D gene uncertain. This CDR3 region has 8 residues. Germline assignment: CDR1 DFQATT and CDR2 SNEGSKA (reference sequence). Deletions cut 5 bases from V and 11 bases from J, with 6 bases between. CDR3 in DNA: TGCAGTGCTCCCCCCGCTTTCTTT. Its translation: CSAPPAFF.

The chain uses TRBV6-5 and TRBJ1-3, with D possibly TRBD1 on 5 matching bases. The CDR3 spans 15 residues. The germline V gene has CDR1 MNHEY and CDR2 SVGAGI. Trimming took off 4 bases at V and 4 bases at J, with 14 bases between the two ends. CDR3 bases: TGTGCCAGCAGTTCTCAGGGCATACAGGGAAACACCATATATTTT. Translated, it gives CASSSQGIQGNTIYF.

DNA of the CDR3: TGCGCCAGCAGCCCCCCAGGGTTGAATGAGCAGTTCTTC. Its translation: CASSPPGLNEQFF. V and J are TRBV4-1 and TRBJ2-1, with D tentatively TRBD1 (5 bases). Trimming removed 4 bases from V and 7 bases from J, with 11 bases in between. Germline V gives CDR1 MGHRA, CDR2 YSYEKL. The CDR3 extends over 13 amino acids.

The chain couples TRBV19 to TRBJ1-6, with 10 nucleotides matching TRBD1. The CDR3 is 16 amino acids. With 9 bases clipped from V and 8 bases from J, the junction kept 13 bases outside the gene matches. From germline, CDR1 is LNHDA and CDR2 SQIVND (reference sequence). In DNA, the CDR3 is TGTGCCAGCCGTGCATCCGACAGGGGGCAGGATTCACCCCTCCACTTT. It codes for CASRASDRGQDSPLHF.

The V call is TRBV2, the J call TRBJ2-1, with 7 bases lining up with TRBD1. This CDR3 comprises 15 residues. Germline trimming cut 10 bases from V and 2 bases from J; bases unmatched to any gene: 11. The V gene's germline CDR1 is SNHLY and CDR2 FYNNEI. CDR3 amino acids: CATLSQTGTYNEQFF. The CDR3 region has the DNA TGTGCCACCCTTTCGCAGACAGGGACCTACAATGAGCAGTTCTTC.

This chain joins TRBV19 and TRBJ1-1; no clear D. V was shortened by 7 bases and J by 8 bases, with 14 bases between the two germline ends. This CDR3 is 12 amino acids long. Germline assignment: CDR1 LNHDA and CDR2 SQIVND (reference sequence). The DNA of the CDR3 is TGTGCCAGTAAAGACACTCTATCCGAAGCTTTCTTT. Protein product: CASKDTLSEAFF.

This clone was picked up a small number of times. The chain couples TRBV7-9 to TRBJ1-1; no firm D call. V was clipped by 2 bases and J by 10 bases, with 11 bases between them. The CDR3 totals 12 residues. The germline CDR1 and CDR2 sequences are SEHNR and FQNEAQ (reference sequence). Here the CDR3 reads CASSLTAYGAFF. The CDR3 DNA follows: TGTGCCAGCAGCTTAACTGCATATGGAGCTTTCTTT.